This T cell receptor (beta chain) originates from a study of CD8+ T cells in alopecia areata. TCR sequencing used cDNA made by reverse transcription of extracted RNA. Generated by immunoSEQ multiplex PCR, the TCRdb table keeps only in-frame clones and is missing some. The sample yields 110,000 or so clones, about 50% seen once. Specimen: NKG2D-low CD8+ T cells sorted from blood. The source is a human donor with alopecia areata.

The DNA for the CDR3 is TGTGCCAGCAGCTTGGTTGGTGAAAAACTGTTTTTT. This encodes CASSLVGEKLFF. The J gene is TRBJ1-4, the V gene TRBV5-6; no definite D call. CDR3 length equals 12 residues. Germline CDR1 reads SGHDT; CDR2 reads YYEEEE. The V gene lost 0 bases and the J gene lost 7 bases, with 4 bases spanning the gap.